These T cell receptor beta chains were read from a single sample in a study of T cell responses to AZD1222 COVID-19 vaccine. Clones were read by immunoSEQ multiplex PCR, and TCRdb kept only the in-frame ones, dropping some. The sample holds about 140,000 clones, roughly 92% seen once. The sample in question was peripheral blood, obtained 28 days after the second AZD1222 dose. The receptors originated from an adult who received the AZD1222 COVID-19 vaccine. CDR3s include the opening cysteine and the closing phenylalanine or tryptophan. The D gene is left open where the match is weak. The listing skips clone size in some rows; elsewhere it reads once, few, many or a size class.

TRBV6-5	TRBJ1-6	.	.	CASSGGDSPLHF	TGTGCCAGCAGCGGGGGTGATTCACCCCTCCACTTT
TRBV5-8	TRBJ2-7	.	.	CASSSLYEQYF	TGTGCCAGCAGCTCCCTCTACGAGCAGTACTTC
TRBV7-2	TRBJ2-5	TRBD2	.	CASSFGTSGGRETQYF	TGTGCCAGCAGCTTTGGGACTAGCGGGGGTAGGGAGACCCAGTACTTC
TRBV15	TRBJ2-3	.	.	CATGRLYTDTQYF	TGTGCCACGGGTAGGCTCTACACAGATACGCAGTATTTT
TRBV7-9	TRBJ2-5	.	.	CASSSQGSGTQYF	TGTGCCAGCAGCTCACAAGGGTCAGGGACCCAGTACTTC
TRBV5-1	TRBJ2-7	TRBD1	.	CASSVGQISDEQYF	TGCGCCAGCAGCGTGGGACAGATCTCCGACGAGCAGTACTTC
TRBV5-6	TRBJ2-3	.	.	CASSSVGRDTQYF	TGTGCCAGCAGTTCCGTGGGAAGAGATACGCAGTATTTT
TRBV11-2	TRBJ2-2	TRBD1	.	CASSLQPGQGAGELFF	TGTGCCAGCAGCTTACAGCCGGGACAGGGGGCCGGGGAGCTGTTTTTT
TRBV4-1	TRBJ1-1	.	.	CASSQVQGGNTEAFF	TGCGCCAGCAGCCAAGTACAGGGAGGGAACACTGAAGCTTTCTTT
TRBV5-1	TRBJ2-1	TRBD2	.	CASGGESSYNEQFF	TGCGCCAGCGGGGGGGAGAGCTCCTACAATGAGCAGTTCTTC
TRBV29-1	TRBJ2-2	.	.	CSVDQTGMNTGELFF	TGCAGCGTCGACCAGACAGGCATGAACACCGGGGAGCTGTTTTTT
TRBV9	TRBJ1-2	TRBD1	.	CASSVGTGAYGYTF	TGTGCCAGCAGCGTAGGAACAGGGGCCTATGGCTACACCTTC
TRBV2	TRBJ2-6	.	.	CATSRASSGANVLTF	TGTGCCACGTCTCGGGCAAGCTCTGGGGCCAACGTCCTGACTTTC
TRBV7-2	TRBJ1-3	.	.	CASSTTGWGFSGNTIYF	TGTGCCAGCAGCACAACGGGATGGGGGTTCTCTGGAAACACCATATATTTT
TRBV18	TRBJ2-7	.	.	CASSPGGINEQYF	TGTGCCAGCTCACCGGGTGGTATCAACGAGCAGTACTTC
TRBV27	TRBJ1-4	TRBD1	.	CATSSTGQGEEKLFF	TGTGCCACCAGCTCCACGGGACAGGGGGAAGAAAAACTGTTTTTT
TRBV6-5	TRBJ2-3	.	.	CASTGSTDTQYF	TGTGCCAGCACGGGGAGCACAGATACGCAGTATTTT
TRBV9	TRBJ1-6	.	.	CASSVGRVNSPLHF	TGTGCCAGCAGCGTAGGGAGGGTTAATTCACCCCTCCACTTT
TRBV3-1/TRBV3-2	TRBJ1-5	.	few	CASSQDPAGISPQHF	TGTGCCAGCAGCCAAGACCCCGCCGGGATCAGCCCCCAGCATTTT
TRBV9	TRBJ2-3	.	.	CASSVAGRSTDTQYF	TGTGCCAGCAGCGTAGCAGGGCGGAGCACAGATACGCAGTATTTT
TRBV24-1	TRBJ2-7	.	.	CATSDSRTSPYEQYF	TGTGCCACCAGTGATTCGAGGACTTCCCCCTACGAGCAGTACTTC
TRBV2	TRBJ1-1	TRBD1	.	CATRDRENTEAFF	TGTGCCACCAGGGACAGAGAGAACACTGAAGCTTTCTTT
TRBV6-5	TRBJ2-7	TRBD2	.	CASSYTPGGTSYEQYF	TGTGCCAGCAGTTACACACCGGGAGGAACCTCCTACGAGCAGTACTTC
TRBV11-2	TRBJ2-1	TRBD2	.	CASSLSGGARYNEQFF	TGTGCCAGCAGCCTTAGCGGGGGGGCCCGCTACAATGAGCAGTTCTTC
TRBV7-9	TRBJ2-1	TRBD2	.	CASSPSRLAADNEQFF	TGTGCCAGCAGCCCCTCCCGACTAGCTGCCGACAATGAGCAGTTCTTC
TRBV6-5	TRBJ1-5	TRBD1	.	CASSPSTGRIQPQHF	TGTGCCAGCAGTCCCTCGACAGGGAGGATTCAGCCCCAGCATTTT
TRBV7-9	TRBJ2-6	.	many	CASSLATGANVLTF	TGTGCCAGCAGCTTAGCGACTGGGGCCAACGTCCTGACTTTC
TRBV27	TRBJ2-7	TRBD1	.	CASRSRRQGAYEQYF	TGTGCCAGCAGGTCGCGCAGACAGGGGGCCTACGAGCAGTACTTC
TRBV5-3	TRBJ1-2	TRBD1	once	CARSARDRGRGYGYTF	TGTGCCAGAAGCGCACGGGACAGGGGGCGAGGCTATGGCTACACCTTC
TRBV18	TRBJ2-5	.	.	CASSPYLGSETQYF	TGTGCCAGCTCACCATATCTAGGTTCAGAGACCCAGTACTTC
TRBV6-5	TRBJ2-1	.	.	CASSKDYDSYNEQFF	TGTGCCAGCAGCAAAGACTACGACTCCTACAATGAGCAGTTCTTC
TRBV5-1	TRBJ2-3	.	.	CASSLERPTDTQYF	TGCGCCAGCAGCTTGGAGAGACCCACAGATACGCAGTATTTT
TRBV19	TRBJ1-1	.	.	CASSAVGVVNTEAFF	TGTGCCAGTAGTGCCGTAGGGGTGGTGAACACTGAAGCTTTCTTT
TRBV5-5	TRBJ2-3	TRBD1	.	CASSLGQGAIDTQYF	TGTGCCAGCAGCTTGGGGCAGGGGGCAATAGATACGCAGTATTTT
TRBV2	TRBJ2-7	.	.	CASSDGQYEQYF	TGTGCCAGCAGCGACGGACAGTACGAGCAGTACTTC
TRBV7-6	TRBJ2-7	TRBD2	.	CASSPGLAGLHEQYF	TGTGCCAGCAGCCCAGGACTAGCGGGGTTACACGAGCAGTACTTC
TRBV27	TRBJ2-7	.	.	CASSSLYEQYF	TGTGCCAGCAGTTCCCTCTACGAGCAGTACTTC
TRBV29-1	TRBJ1-2	TRBD1	.	CSGRDRGQYGYTF	TGCAGCGGCCGGGACAGGGGGCAATATGGCTACACCTTC
TRBV10-3	TRBJ2-7	TRBD2	.	CATSPGLAGGPFYEQYF	TGTGCCACCTCCCCCGGACTAGCGGGAGGACCCTTTTACGAGCAGTACTTC
TRBV6-2/TRBV6-3	TRBJ2-3	.	.	CASSSDTQYF	TGTGCCAGCAGTTCCGATACGCAGTATTTT
TRBV7-7	TRBJ2-1	.	.	CASSLPVGGGGWSYNEQFF	TGTGCTAGCAGCTTACCCGTGGGAGGGGGCGGTTGGTCCTACAATGAGCAGTTCTTC